These 4 T cell receptor beta chains came from one sample sequenced in a study of blood T cell repertoires in COVID-19. Sequenced by immunoSEQ multiplex PCR; TCRdb stores in-frame clones only, minus some. Counted here are roughly 160,000 clones, 80% to 90% occurring once; the ten biggest clones make up about 1%. The specimen was peripheral blood. These receptors were obtained from a man aged 35-49 years with acute or convalescent COVID-19.

The chain uses TRBV11-2 and TRBJ2-7, with D possibly TRBD1 on 6 matching bases. This CDR3 comprises 13 residues. From germline, CDR1 is SGHAT and CDR2 FQNNGV. V lost 2 bases, J lost 6 bases, and 11 bases lay in between. The CDR3 DNA is TGTGCCAGCAGCTTAAGCAGGGGTATCGAGCAGTACTTC. Amino acids: CASSLSRGIEQYF. Full variable domain (remainder filled in from reference TRBV11-2 and TRBJ2-7): EAGVAQSPRYKIIEKRQSVAFWCNPISGHATLYWYQQILGQGPKLLIQFQNNGVVDDSQLPKDRFSAERLKGVDSTLKIQPAKLEDSAVYLCASSLSRGIEQYFGPGTRLTVT.

The chain employs TRBV4-1 and TRBJ1-2; a possible D gene is TRBD1 (5 bases). The CDR3 runs 19 residues. V lost 1 base and J 2 bases, leaving 23 bases between the germline ends. The germline gives CDR1 MGHRA, CDR2 YSYEKL. The CDR3 DNA reads TGCGCCAGCAGCCAAGTTGAGGACTATTGGGGGTCGATAAACTATGGCTACACCTTC. Translation: CASSQVEDYWGSINYGYTF.

The chain employs TRBV9 and TRBJ2-2, with 7 bases lining up with TRBD2. CDR1 SGDLS and CDR2 YYNGEE come from the germline V gene. There are 15 residues in the CDR3. J lost 7 bases, V lost 4 bases, and 10 bases had no gene match. For the CDR3, the DNA is TGTGCCAGCAGCACGCCGGGACTAACTTACGGGGAGCTGTTTTTT. Its translation is CASSTPGLTYGELFF.

This clone has a single count. CDR3 coding DNA: TGTGCCAGCAGCCGGGGGGGAGGAAACACCATATATTTT. Translated, it gives CASSRGGGNTIYF. The genes are TRBV7-8 and TRBJ1-3; tentatively, D is TRBD1 (5 bases). V was cut by 5 bases and J by 4 bases, with 9 bases left in between. Germline V gives CDR1 SGHVS, CDR2 FQNEAQ. The CDR3 sequence is 13 residues long.